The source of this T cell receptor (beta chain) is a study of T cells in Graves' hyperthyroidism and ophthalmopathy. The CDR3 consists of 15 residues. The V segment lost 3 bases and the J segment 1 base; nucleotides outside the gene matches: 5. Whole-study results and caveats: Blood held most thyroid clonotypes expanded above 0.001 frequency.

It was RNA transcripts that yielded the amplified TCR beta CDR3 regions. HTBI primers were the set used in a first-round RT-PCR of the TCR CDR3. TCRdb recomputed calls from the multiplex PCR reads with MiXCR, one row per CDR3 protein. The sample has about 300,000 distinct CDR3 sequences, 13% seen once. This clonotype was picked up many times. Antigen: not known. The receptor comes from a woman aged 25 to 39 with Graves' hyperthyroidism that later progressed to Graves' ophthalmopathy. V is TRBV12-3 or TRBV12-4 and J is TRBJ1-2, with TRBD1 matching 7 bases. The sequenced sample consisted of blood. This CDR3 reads CASSFGTEHNYGYTF. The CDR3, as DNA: TGTGCCAGCAGTTTTGGGACAGAGCATAACTATGGCTACACCTTC.